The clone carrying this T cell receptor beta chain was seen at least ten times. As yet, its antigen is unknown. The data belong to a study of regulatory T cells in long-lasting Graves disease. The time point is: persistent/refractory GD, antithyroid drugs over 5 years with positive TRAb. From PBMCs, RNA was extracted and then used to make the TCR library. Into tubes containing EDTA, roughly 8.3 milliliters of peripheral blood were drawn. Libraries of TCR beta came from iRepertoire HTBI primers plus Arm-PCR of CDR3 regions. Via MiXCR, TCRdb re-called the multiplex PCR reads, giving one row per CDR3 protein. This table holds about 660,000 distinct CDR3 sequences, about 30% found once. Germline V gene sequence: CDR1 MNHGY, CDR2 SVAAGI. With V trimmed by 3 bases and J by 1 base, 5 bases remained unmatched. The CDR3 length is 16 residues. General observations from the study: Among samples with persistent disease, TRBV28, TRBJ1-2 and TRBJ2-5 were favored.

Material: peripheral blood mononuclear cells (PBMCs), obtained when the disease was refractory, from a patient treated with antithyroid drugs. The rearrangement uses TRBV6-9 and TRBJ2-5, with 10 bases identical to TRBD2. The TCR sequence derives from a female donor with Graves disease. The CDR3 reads CASSYRLAGVQETQYF. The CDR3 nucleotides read TGTGCCAGCAGTTACCGGCTAGCGGGAGTCCAAGAGACCCAGTACTTC.